Each of the 27 T cell receptor beta chains below was sequenced from the same sample in a study of T cell responses to AZD1222 COVID-19 vaccine. Here immunoSEQ multiplex PCR was the method, and the copy in TCRdb shows in-frame clones only, minus some. This sample has 90,000 to 95,000 clones, with around 84% found just once. The specimen was peripheral blood, collected on day 0 of AZD1222 vaccination. The receptor source for this set is an adult in good health.

J is TRBJ1-5 and V is TRBV21-1; TRBD1 reflects the table's D call only, with no check against the DNA. TRBV21-1 is a listed pseudogene. The CDR3 is 17 amino acids. The CDR3 region has the DNA TGTGCCAGCAGCCCATGGATGGGGACAGGGACGGATCAGCCCCAGCATTTT. Its translation: CASSPWMGTGTDQPQHF.

The chain links TRBV24-1 to TRBJ1-2, with TRBD1 identical over 9 bases. V trimming: 5 bases; J trimming: 5 bases; junction bases outside the gene matches: 5. The CDR3 is 14 residues long. Germline CDR1 and CDR2: KGHDR and SFDVKD. CDR3: CATSGQDRGYGYTF. For the CDR3, the DNA is TGTGCCACCAGTGGTCAGGACAGGGGATATGGCTACACCTTC.

The J gene is TRBJ1-1, the V gene TRBV5-1; D uncertain. Germline V gene data show CDR1 as SGHRS and CDR2 as YFSETQ. V was trimmed by 4 bases and J by 3 bases, leaving 25 bases between them. This CDR3 has 18 residues. The CDR3 protein is CASSPVISVRGRDTEAFF. The DNA of the CDR3 is TGCGCCAGCAGCCCGGTAATATCCGTACGGGGAAGGGACACTGAAGCTTTCTTT.

The CDR3 DNA reads as TGTGCCAGCAGCCCAGGACAGGCTGAAAAACTGTTTTTT. Translated, it gives CASSPGQAEKLFF. The chain carries TRBV7-9 and TRBJ1-4; TRBD1 matches at 7 bases. V lost 5 bases and J lost 7; bases outside the gene matches: 4. Germline V gene sequence: CDR1 SEHNR, CDR2 FQNEAQ (reference sequence). This CDR3 is built from 13 residues.

The chain has TRBV5-6 and TRBJ1-2, with D possibly TRBD1 on 6 matching bases. CDR1 and CDR2 from the germline V gene are SGHDT and YYEEEE. The CDR3 is made up of 15 amino acids. Trimming stripped 0 bases from V and 1 base from J, with 10 bases between. Written as DNA, the CDR3 is TGTGCCAGCAGCTTGGTCGACAGGCGTAACTATGGCTACACCTTC. It specifies CASSLVDRRNYGYTF.

This clone was counted once. This chain uses TRBV7-8 with TRBJ2-2; 7 bases are shared with TRBD2. This CDR3 is built from 16 residues. Per the germline V gene, CDR1 is SGHVS and CDR2 is FQNEAQ. The ends lost 1 base at V and 0 bases at J; junction bases unmatched: 2. CDR3 region: CASSLVRGANTGELFF. The DNA for the CDR3 is TGTGCCAGCAGCTTAGTCCGGGGGGCGAACACCGGGGAGCTGTTTTTT.

The V gene is TRBV19, the J gene TRBJ2-7; 8 bases are a match to TRBD2. Looked up from germline, CDR1 is LNHDA and CDR2 is SQIVND (reference sequence). Germline trimming cut 10 bases from V and 0 bases from J; bases unmatched to any gene: 8. This CDR3 comprises 14 residues. CDR3 protein: CATAGREVSYEQYF. The CDR3, as DNA: TGTGCCACCGCCGGGAGGGAGGTCTCCTACGAGCAGTACTTC.

V usage is TRBV2 and J usage is TRBJ1-6, with a possible D match to TRBD1 (6 bases). Germline values: CDR1 SNHLY, CDR2 FYNNEI. This CDR3 region has 14 residues. The ends were cut back, 7 bases at V and 5 bases at J, with 12 bases in the middle. CDR3: CASNQDSDNSPLHF. CDR3 sequence (DNA): TGTGCCAGCAACCAGGACAGCGATAATTCACCCCTCCACTTT.

This clone was seen a single time. CDR3 bases: TGTGCCAGCAAGGGAGGGGCCTACAATGAGCAGTTCTTC. This translates into CASKGGAYNEQFF. The chain couples TRBV27 to TRBJ2-1; TRBD2 aligns across 7 bases. With 7 bases clipped from V and 2 bases from J, the junction kept 2 bases outside the gene matches. CDR1 is MNHEY and CDR2 is SMNVEV in the germline V gene (reference sequence). This CDR3 is built from 13 residues.

This clone occurred once. The chain couples TRBV5-8 to TRBJ1-1; tentative D call: TRBD1 (5 bases). The germline gives CDR1 SGHTS, CDR2 YDEGEE. V lost 4 bases and J 5 bases, leaving 18 bases between the germline ends. The CDR3 is 15 amino acids. DNA for the CDR3: TGTGCCAGCAGCAGGAGGGGCACTCGAGGGACTGAAGCTTTCTTT. The encoded protein is CASSRRGTRGTEAFF.

The chain uses TRBV6-5 and TRBJ2-2; 9 positions match TRBD2. Germline values: CDR1 MNHEY, CDR2 SVGAGI. There are 14 residues in the CDR3. With 10 bases clipped from V and 4 bases from J, the junction kept 7 bases outside the gene matches. CDR3 amino acids: CATQRGVVTGELFF. In DNA form, the CDR3 reads TGTGCCACTCAGCGGGGGGTCGTCACCGGGGAGCTGTTTTTT.

The chain has TRBV6-5 and TRBJ2-3, with D maybe TRBD2 (6 bases). Germline V gene data show CDR1 as MNHEY and CDR2 as SVGAGI. V lost 6 bases and J lost 2, with 15 bases in between. This CDR3 is 15 amino acids long. The CDR3 spells CASSQTGTPTDTQYF. In DNA, the CDR3 is TGTGCCAGCAGCCAGACCGGGACTCCCACAGATACGCAGTATTTT.

CDR3 residues: CASSRSGTKETQYF. For the CDR3, the DNA is TGCGCCAGCAGCCGATCCGGGACGAAAGAGACCCAGTACTTC. The J gene is TRBJ2-5, the V gene TRBV5-1; D could derive from TRBD1 or TRBD2 (5 bases each). The CDR3 runs to 14 residues. Trimming left V 4 bases short and J 3 bases short, with 13 bases between. Germline CDR1 reads SGHRS; CDR2 reads YFSETQ.

This chain uses TRBV10-3 with TRBJ1-1, with a tentative D call TRBD1 (5 bases). With 6 bases removed from V and 3 bases from J, the gap between germline ends came to 11 bases. This CDR3 has 13 amino acids. Germline V gene sequence: CDR1 ENHRY, CDR2 SYGVKD. The CDR3 reads CAISRDGDTEAFF. The CDR3 coding sequence is TGTGCCATCAGCCGGGACGGTGACACTGAAGCTTTCTTT.

The chain is built from TRBV3-1 (or the pseudogene TRBV3-2) and TRBJ2-7; 11 nucleotides line up with TRBD2. This CDR3 is 18 amino acids long. With 3 bases clipped from V and 2 bases from J, the junction kept 12 bases outside the gene matches. Germline CDR1 and CDR2: LGHDT and YNNKEL (reference sequence). The CDR3 is CASSQSGTSGLSAYEQYF. CDR3 DNA: TGTGCCAGCAGCCAGTCCGGGACTAGCGGCCTTAGCGCCTACGAGCAGTACTTC.

This clone was recorded a few times. The V and J genes are TRBV7-9 and TRBJ1-4; TRBD1 might be the D (6 bases). The CDR3 is made up of 14 amino acids. CDR1 is SEHNR, CDR2 FQNEAQ, per germline (reference sequence). The V and J ends lost 6 bases and 3 bases respectively, with 11 bases between them. This CDR3 reads CASRQGGPNEKLFF. The CDR3 region has the DNA TGTGCCAGCAGGCAAGGGGGACCTAATGAAAAACTGTTTTTT.

The V and J genes are TRBV28 and TRBJ1-2, with 9 bases lining up with TRBD1. Trimming took 3 bases from V and 5 from J; bases not matched to a gene: 7. Germline CDR1 MDHEN, CDR2 SYDVKM. The CDR3 length is 15 residues. This CDR3 reads CASSLGQGKGYGYTF. The CDR3 DNA reads as TGTGCCAGCAGTTTGGGACAGGGAAAGGGTTATGGCTACACCTTC.

This clone was recorded once. The V call is TRBV3-1 (or the pseudogene TRBV3-2), the J call TRBJ2-2; D is undetermined. The V and J ends lost 1 base and 4 bases respectively, with 10 bases between them. There are 15 residues in the CDR3. Looked up from germline, CDR1 is LGHDT and CDR2 is YNNKEL (reference sequence). CDR3 protein: CASSQGAWGTGELFF. The CDR3 coding sequence is TGTGCCAGCAGCCAAGGGGCGTGGGGCACCGGGGAGCTGTTTTTT.

This chain connects TRBV2 to TRBJ1-4, with D possibly matching TRBD1 (6 bases). Germline V gene data show CDR1 as SNHLY and CDR2 as FYNNEI. The CDR3 extends over 15 amino acids. V lost 7 bases and J 8 bases, leaving 20 bases between the germline ends. The CDR3 DNA is TGTGCCAGCACTCGGGGCAGGGGAATAGGGGAAAAACTGTTTTTT. This sequence encodes CASTRGRGIGEKLFF.

This clone was counted once. This chain connects TRBV30 to TRBJ1-6; possibly TRBD1 for D (6 bases). V gave up 0 bases and J gave up 8 bases, with 11 bases separating them. Germline values: CDR1 GTSNPN, CDR2 SVGIG (reference sequence). CDR3 length: 14 amino acids. CDR3 DNA sequence: TGTGCCTGGAGTGTCGAACAGGGACATTCACCCCTCCACTTT. Translated: CAWSVEQGHSPLHF.

The V call is TRBV6-4, the J call TRBJ1-5; D is ambiguous. CDR3 length: 16 residues. CDR1 is MRHNA and CDR2 is SNTAGT in the germline V gene. The V gene lost 0 bases and the J gene lost 4 bases, with 13 bases spanning the gap. The DNA for the CDR3 is TGTGCCAGCAGTGACTCGATTACGGGAGAAAATCAGCCCCAGCATTTT. It translates to CASSDSITGENQPQHF.

The rearrangement uses TRBV27 and TRBJ2-7; 9 nucleotides align to TRBD1. Germline CDR1 is MNHEY and CDR2 is SMNVEV (reference sequence). This CDR3 contains 12 residues. CDR3 sequence: CASTLKGDRDIV. CDR3 in DNA: TGTGCCAGCACCCTTAAGGGGGACAGGGATATTGTC.

This clone was recorded a few times. The gene calls are TRBV19 and TRBJ1-2; 7 nucleotides match TRBD1. CDR3 length: 15 residues. J was trimmed by 4 bases and V by 5 bases; bases with no gene match: 10. Germline V lookup: CDR1 LNHDA, CDR2 SQIVND (reference sequence). DNA of the CDR3: TGTGCCAGTAGTTATACGGGACAGTTGGCCTATGGCTACACCTTC. Its translation: CASSYTGQLAYGYTF.

This clone was seen only once. This chain links TRBV7-7 with TRBJ2-2; D unclear. V was trimmed by 5 bases and J by 8 bases, leaving 12 bases between them. CDR3 length: 13 amino acids. Germline CDR1 is SSHAT and CDR2 is FNYEAQ (reference sequence). CDR3 region: CASSLLSGGELFF. The DNA of the CDR3 is TGTGCCAGCAGCCTCCTATCCGGAGGGGAGCTGTTTTTT.

The chain employs TRBV11-3 and TRBJ2-1; possibly TRBD2 for D (5 bases). In germline, CDR1 is SGHNT, CDR2 YENEEA. The CDR3 is 14 residues long. The ends were cut back, 5 bases at V and 3 bases at J, with 11 bases in the middle. The CDR3 coding sequence is TGTGCCAGCAGCGGTGGGGAGAGCTACAATGAGCAGTTCTTC. This translates into CASSGGESYNEQFF.

The rearrangement links TRBV10-3 to TRBJ2-3, with TRBD2 identical over 15 bases. The length of the CDR3 is 17 residues. Germline loops: CDR1 ENHRY, CDR2 SYGVKD. V was clipped by 6 bases and J by 2 bases; unmatched bases: 6. The CDR3 region has the DNA TGTGCCATCAGGGCCGGACTAGCGGGGGGGAACACAGATACGCAGTATTTT. Its translation is CAIRAGLAGGNTDTQYF.

The CDR3 loop is CASSSKAFNEKLFF. The CDR3 region has the DNA TGTGCCAGCAGCTCAAAAGCGTTTAATGAAAAACTGTTTTTT. The chain uses TRBV7-8 and TRBJ1-4; D gene unclear. There are 14 residues in the CDR3. In germline, CDR1 is SGHVS, CDR2 FQNEAQ. The V end was cut by 4 bases, the J end by 4 bases, with 10 bases between.